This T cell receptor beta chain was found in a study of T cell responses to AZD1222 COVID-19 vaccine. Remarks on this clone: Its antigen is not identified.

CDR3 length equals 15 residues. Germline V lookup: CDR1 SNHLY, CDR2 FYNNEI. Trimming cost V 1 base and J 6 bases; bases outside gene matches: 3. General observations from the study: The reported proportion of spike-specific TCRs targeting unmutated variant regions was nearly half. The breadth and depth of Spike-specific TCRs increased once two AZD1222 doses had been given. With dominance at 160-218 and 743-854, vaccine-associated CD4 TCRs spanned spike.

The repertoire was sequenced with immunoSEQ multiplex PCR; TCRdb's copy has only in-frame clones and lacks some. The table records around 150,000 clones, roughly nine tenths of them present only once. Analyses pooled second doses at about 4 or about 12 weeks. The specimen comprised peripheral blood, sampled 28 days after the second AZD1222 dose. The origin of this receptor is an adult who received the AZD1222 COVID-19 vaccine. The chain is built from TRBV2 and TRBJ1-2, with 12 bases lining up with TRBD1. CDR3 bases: TGTGCCAGCAGTGAAGGGGGACAGGGGGCGCATGGCTACACCTTC. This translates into CASSEGGQGAHGYTF.